The rows below give T cell receptor beta chains drawn from one sample of a study of shared clonotypes between healthy human individuals. Repertoires were generated with immunoSEQ multiplex PCR, while TCRdb's copy carries only in-frame clones and drops some. The sample lists approximately 100,000 clones; 67% were seen once. Specimen: memory CD8+ T cells sorted from blood. The source of these receptors is a man aged 25-40 years in good health. Each CDR3 is given with its conserved first and last residue. The order of the fields is D gene, J gene, clone size, V gene, CDR3 DNA, CDR3 protein. The D gene is left open where the match is weak. Size tells how often a clone was seen (once, few, many) or the class of an expanded clone, and some rows leave it out.

TRBD1 TRBJ1-2 NA TRBV4-1 TGCGCCAGCAGCCAGGGGCCCCGGACAGGTAACTATGGCTACACCTTC CASSQGPRTGNYGYTF
NA TRBJ2-3 NA TRBV29-1 TGCAGCGTGACGTGGGCGCCCGGGTCGCAGTATTTT CSVTWAPGSQYF
NA TRBJ1-4 NA TRBV7-8 TGTGCCAGCAGTCACGGGGGCGGGGAACTGTTTTTT CASSHGGGELFF
NA TRBJ1-5 NA TRBV20-1 TGCAGTGCTAATCAGCCCCAGCATTTT CSANQPQHF
NA TRBJ1-5 NA TRBV15 TGTGCCACCAGCCCAGATCGGGTCTTCGGATTGCAGCCCCAGCATTTT CATSPDRVFGLQPQHF
NA TRBJ2-7 NA TRBV23-1 TGCGCCAGCAGGACACAGGGTACCAGTTACGAGCAGTACTTC CASRTQGTSYEQYF
NA TRBJ2-2 NA TRBV5-5 TGTGCCAGCAGCTTGGTTTCGGCCGGGGAGCTGTTTTTT CASSLVSAGELFF
TRBD1 TRBJ2-1 NA TRBV9 TGTGCCAGCAGCGTCAGGACAGGGGGCGATGAGCAGTTCTTC CASSVRTGGDEQFF
NA TRBJ2-5 NA TRBV6-5 TGTGCCAGACAGGCAAAGAGGGAGACCCAGTACTTC CARQAKRETQYF
NA TRBJ2-3 NA TRBV5-6 TGTGCCAGCAGCTTGTTGGGAGCGTCGACAGATACGCAGTATTTT CASSLLGASTDTQYF
TRBD2 TRBJ2-7 NA TRBV5-6 TGTGCCAGCAGCGGCGGGACTAGCGGCACCTACGAGCAGTACTTC CASSGGTSGTYEQYF
NA TRBJ1-2 once TRBV30 TGTGCCTTGGGACCTATGTTAATCCACACCTTC CALGPMLIHTF
NA TRBJ1-2 NA TRBV7-2 TGTGCCAGCTGTTATGTTAGTAGGGAATTAGCCTTC CASCYVSRELAF
NA TRBJ2-2 NA TRBV11-3 TGTGCCAGCAGCTCAACAGGAACCGGGGAGCTGTTTTTT CASSSTGTGELFF
TRBD1 TRBJ2-1 many TRBV29-1 TGCAGCGCGGGACAGGGCCCAAGGGGGCAGTTCTTC CSAGQGPRGQFF
NA TRBJ2-1 NA TRBV25-1 TGTGCCAGCAGTTCCCAAGGGAGGAACGACAATGAGCAGTTCTTC CASSSQGRNDNEQFF
NA TRBJ1-3 NA TRBV11-2 TGTGCCAGCAGCCTCGGTCCAGGCAGACTCTCTGGAAACACCATATATTTT CASSLGPGRLSGNTIYF
TRBD2 TRBJ2-2 many TRBV7-7 TGTGCCAGCAGCTTAAGGACTAGCGGCCCGAACACCGGGGAGCTGTTTTTT CASSLRTSGPNTGELFF
NA TRBJ2-5 NA TRBV5-1 TGCGCCAGCAGCTATTCAAGTGACGAGACCCAGTACTTC CASSYSSDETQYF
NA TRBJ1-4 NA TRBV28 TGTGCCAGCAACCTGGGAGTTTCTACTAATGAAAAACTGTTTTTT CASNLGVSTNEKLFF
NA TRBJ2-1 NA TRBV2 TGTGCCAGCAGTGAACAGGCCCATGAGCAGTTCTTC CASSEQAHEQFF
NA TRBJ2-7 NA TRBV11-2 TGTGCCAGCAGGAAGGGTGTTTCCTACGAGCAGTACTTC CASRKGVSYEQYF
NA TRBJ1-1 NA TRBV2 TGTGCCAGCAGTGATTGGGTGGACACTGAAGCTTTCTTT CASSDWVDTEAFF
NA TRBJ1-2 many TRBV28 TGTGCCAGCGGCACGGACTATGGCTACACCTTC CASGTDYGYTF
TRBD1 TRBJ2-5 few TRBV10-3 TGTGCCATCAGTGGCGGGGACAGGGACCAAGAGACCCAGTACTTC CAISGGDRDQETQYF
NA TRBJ2-3 NA TRBV5-1 TGCGCCAGCAGCTCCTGGCCTAAGGGTCCCCAGACAGATACGCAGTATTTT CASSSWPKGPQTDTQYF
NA TRBJ1-5 NA TRBV7-8 TGTGCCAGCAGCCTAGGTGCAGGGGCCGAGCGGCCCCAGCATTTT CASSLGAGAERPQHF
NA TRBJ2-3 many TRBV6-4 TGTGCCAGCAGTCTGCAACAGGCTAGCACAGATACGCAGTATTTT CASSLQQASTDTQYF
TRBD2 TRBJ2-7 NA TRBV10-3 TGTGCCATCAGTGAGTCGCGAGGGACTAGCGATGAGGAGCAGTACTTC CAISESRGTSDEEQYF
TRBD1 TRBJ2-5 NA TRBV7-6 TGTGCCAGCAGCTTATTAACAGGGGGCGGGGAGACCCAGTACTTC CASSLLTGGGETQYF
NA TRBJ2-7 NA TRBV4-3 TGCGCCAGCAGCCAAGTTATCGGCTTCTCCTACGAGCAGTACTTC CASSQVIGFSYEQYF
TRBD1 TRBJ1-2 once TRBV7-2 TGTGCCAGCATCGGGACAGGTTTCTATGGCTACACCTTC CASIGTGFYGYTF
NA TRBJ2-5 many TRBV6-5 TGTGCCAGCAGTTCTACCGGGACAAACGGTCACGAGACCCAGTACTTC CASSSTGTNGHETQYF
NA TRBJ2-1 NA TRBV7-9 TGTGCCAGCAGCATTGGGGAGCGCCTTTACAATGAGCAGTTCTTC CASSIGERLYNEQFF
TRBD2 TRBJ2-1 NA TRBV18 TGTGCCAGCTCCCCCAGACTAGCGGCTAGCTCCTACAATGAGCAGTTCTTC CASSPRLAASSYNEQFF
NA TRBJ2-1 NA TRBV7-2 TGTGCCAGCAGCTCGTCCACGCCCTCCTACAATGAGCAGTTCTTC CASSSSTPSYNEQFF
TRBD2 TRBJ2-1 NA TRBV25-1 TGTGCCAGCAGTGGGCAGAGCGGGAGCTCCTACAATGAGCAGTTCTTC CASSGQSGSSYNEQFF